This TCR beta chain was captured by sequencing in a study of preoperative IRX-2 immunotherapy in early breast cancer. Germline loops: CDR1 MDHEN, CDR2 SYDVKM. The germline V and J ends were trimmed by 4 bases and 4 bases, with 17 bases remaining between them. CDR3 size: 15 residues. Produced via immunoSEQ multiplex PCR; TCRdb's table is partial and in-frame only. The data contain 25,000 to 30,000 clones, roughly four fifths of them singletons. Stated treatment: preoperative locoregional IRX-2 cytokine immunotherapy. This phase Ib study tested locoregional IRX-2 cytokine immunotherapy given before surgery.

J is TRBJ2-7 and V is TRBV28; no definite D call. This clonotype originated in a human donor with breast cancer. Sampling was done from a patient treated with IRX-2 immunotherapy. The CDR3 sequence: CASSYLARSRYEQYF. The CDR3 region has the DNA TGTGCCAGCAGTTACCTCGCCCGATCGAGATACGAGCAGTACTTC.